This record covers a single TCR beta chain. Since a much larger clone is just one base distant, this may be a read error. CDR1 is MNHNY and CDR2 is SVGAGI in the germline V gene (reference sequence). V was cut by 6 bases and J by 5 bases, with 4 bases left in between. This CDR3 has 11 amino acids. The data belong to a study of shared clonotypes between healthy human individuals. Cells designated naive CD8 were CD45RO-negative and were positively selected for CCR7, with terminally differentiated effector memory CD45RA+ cells excluded. Using immunoSEQ multiplex PCR, the repertoire was profiled, and TCRdb retains in-frame clones only, with some absent. The table shows 2 million to 2.5 million clones, with about 92% occurring only once.

Sequences were obtained from naive CD8+ T cells from PBMCs. The clonotype comes from a man between 18 and 29 years old in good health. Some clones in this sample may be carry-over from other donors' samples. This rearrangement joins TRBV6-6 to TRBJ2-2; unclear D gene. The CDR3 DNA is TGTGCCAGCAGCGGGACCGGGGAGCTGTTTTTT. Translated, it gives CASSGTGELFF.